Each of the 20 T cell receptor beta chains below was sequenced from the same sample in a study of STAT5B mutations in CD4+ large granular lymphocyte leukemia. Assay used: immunoSEQ multiplex PCR; TCRdb lists only in-frame clones, some missing. Here the sample spans 31,000 or so clones, around 70% being singletons. The sample comprised CD4+ T cells from blood buffy coats. All receptors derive from a human donor in good health.

This sequence joins TRBV12-5 and TRBJ1-1; tentative D call: TRBD1 (6 bases). The length of the CDR3 is 13 residues. Trimming removed 9 bases at V and 6 bases at J, with 17 bases between. Germline V lookup: CDR1 LGHNT, CDR2 FRNRAP. The CDR3: CASNGGGWAEAFF. Here the CDR3 DNA reads TGTGCTAGCAATGGGGGGGGCTGGGCTGAAGCTTTCTTT.

The table lists this clone with a few counts. This chain connects TRBV4-2 to TRBJ2-7; 8 bases line up with TRBD2. The CDR3 loop spans 15 amino acids. Trimming at V came to 1 base and at J to 4 bases, leaving 6 bases not matched to a gene. Germline V gene data show CDR1 as LGHNA and CDR2 as YNFKEQ. The CDR3, as DNA: TGTGCCAGCAGCCAAGCCGGGGGGGCGCGGTACGAGCAGTACTTC. Protein product: CASSQAGGARYEQYF.

In its sample, this clone was seen a few times. V and J are TRBV28 and TRBJ1-5; D gene ambiguous. The germline V gene has CDR1 MDHEN and CDR2 SYDVKM. This CDR3 region has 14 residues. The ends were cut back, 4 bases at V and 2 bases at J, with 9 bases in the middle. Here the CDR3 DNA reads TGTGCCAGCAGTTGGGAAGTAGGCAATCAGCCCCAGCATTTT. Translation gives CASSWEVGNQPQHF.

In DNA, the CDR3 is TGCAGCGTTGTGGGGGAACAGACTAGTTTTGGGGATTACGAGCAGTACTTC. Translating gives CSVVGEQTSFGDYEQYF. This chain uses TRBV29-1 with TRBJ2-7; the D gene is possibly TRBD2 (6 bases). V was clipped by 4 bases and J by 4 bases, with 26 bases between them. Germline lookup yields CDR1 SQVTM and CDR2 ANQGSEA. This CDR3 has 17 residues.

This CDR3 reads CASSALTEVDQPQHF. The CDR3 DNA is TGTGCCAGCTCAGCCCTTACCGAGGTCGATCAGCCCCAGCATTTT. The gene calls are TRBV5-5 and TRBJ1-5; D unclear. Germline assignment: CDR1 SGHKS and CDR2 YYEKEE (reference sequence). The CDR3 contains 15 residues. V shed 7 bases and J shed 5 bases, with 19 bases lying between them.

V usage is TRBV13 and J usage is TRBJ2-5, with D hard to call. Trimming took off 4 bases at V and 2 bases at J, with 20 bases between the two ends. This CDR3 contains 17 residues. The germline V gene encodes CDR1 PRHDT and CDR2 FYEKMQ (reference sequence). The CDR3 DNA reads as TGTGCCAGCAGCTCCCCAAGGTGGGCTTTAGGGCAAGAGACCCAGTACTTC. Translation gives CASSSPRWALGQETQYF.

CDR3 bases: TGTGCCAGCAGCTCGGGACAGGGCCCAACTGAAGCTTTCTTT. It is translated as CASSSGQGPTEAFF. J is TRBJ1-1 and V is TRBV7-9, with 9 nucleotides matching TRBD1. Germline V gene sequence: CDR1 SEHNR, CDR2 FQNEAQ (reference sequence). J gave up 5 bases and V 4 bases, and 5 bases lay outside the gene matches. CDR3 size: 14 residues.

This chain links TRBV19 with TRBJ1-2, with D maybe TRBD1 (5 bases). The germline CDR1 and CDR2 sequences are LNHDA and SQIVND (reference sequence). The CDR3 covers 15 residues. Trimming removed 7 bases at V and 6 bases at J, with 21 bases between. The CDR3 DNA is TGTGCCAGTACCAATGGGGCAGGGACTTCGGATGGCTACACCTTC. Translating gives CASTNGAGTSDGYTF.

This clone was observed once. This chain joins TRBV6-1 and TRBJ1-3, with a possible D match to TRBD1 (6 bases). V lost 6 bases and J lost 5, with 8 bases in between. CDR1 is MNHNS, CDR2 SASEGT, per germline. This CDR3 spans 12 amino acids. CDR3 nucleotides: TGTGCCAGCAGAGGGGACAGAAACACCATATATTTT. This encodes CASRGDRNTIYF.

This chain uses TRBV10-3 with TRBJ2-7; 11 positions agree with TRBD1. V shed 4 bases and J 4 bases; nucleotides not matched to a gene: 6. CDR1 and CDR2 (germline): ENHRY, SYGVKD. The CDR3 is 15 residues long. The CDR3 is CAISVSDRGRYEQYF. CDR3 coding DNA: TGTGCCATCAGTGTCTCGGACAGGGGGCGATACGAGCAGTACTTC.

The V and J genes are TRBV15 and TRBJ2-7; D remains unclear. Germline V gene lookup returns CDR1 LNHNV and CDR2 YYDKDF (reference sequence). Trimming left V 4 bases short and J 3 bases short, with 10 bases between. The CDR3 has 13 amino acids. The CDR3 DNA reads as TGTGCCACCAGCATTGAGAAGGGCTACGAGCAGTACTTC. Its protein is CATSIEKGYEQYF.

The rearrangement links TRBV7-2 to TRBJ1-2; 7 bases are a match to TRBD1. Germline V gene lookup returns CDR1 SGHTA and CDR2 FQGNSA. There are 15 residues in the CDR3. Trimming cost V 4 bases and J 3 bases; bases outside gene matches: 8. CDR3 in DNA: TGTGCCAGCAGCTGGGCGGGGGGGACAGACTATGGCTACACCTTC. Protein sequence: CASSWAGGTDYGYTF.

The chain combines TRBV2 with TRBJ1-5; 7 bases are a match to TRBD1. CDR1 is SNHLY and CDR2 is FYNNEI in the germline V gene. The CDR3 runs to 15 residues. Trimming took 0 bases from V and 5 from J; bases not matched to a gene: 4. The CDR3 region is CASSEALGGDQPQHF. In DNA, the CDR3 is TGTGCCAGCAGTGAAGCGCTAGGGGGCGATCAGCCCCAGCATTTT.

The chain joins TRBV7-9 to TRBJ1-2; D is undetermined. V shed 4 bases and J shed 5 bases, with 11 bases lying between them. The CDR3 consists of 13 residues. From germline, CDR1 is SEHNR and CDR2 FQNEAQ (reference sequence). The CDR3 DNA reads as TGTGCCAGCAGCTCTCGGACTGCTTATGGCTACACCTTC. It encodes CASSSRTAYGYTF.

The genes are TRBV6-5 and TRBJ1-1; a weak D match, TRBD1 (5 bases). V was shortened by 0 bases and J by 2 bases, with 10 bases between the two germline ends. Per germline, CDR1 MNHEY and CDR2 SVGAGI. The CDR3 loop spans 15 amino acids. The DNA of the CDR3 is TGTGCCAGCAGTTACTCGGGACGGAGAAACACTGAAGCTTTCTTT. Its translation: CASSYSGRRNTEAFF.

The chain carries TRBV2 and TRBJ2-7, with 7 bases aligning to TRBD1. After removal of 7 bases from V and 1 base from J, the junction contained 10 bases not matched to a gene. CDR1 is SNHLY, CDR2 FYNNEI, per germline. This CDR3 region has 15 residues. In DNA form, the CDR3 reads TGTGCCAGCAAACCGGGACAGTTACTATCCTACGAGCAGTACTTC. Encoded protein: CASKPGQLLSYEQYF.

The sample holds a few counts of this clone. V is TRBV12-5 and J is TRBJ2-7; D might be TRBD1 (5 bases). V was clipped by 3 bases and J by 3 bases, with 27 bases between them. The CDR3 runs to 19 residues. Looked up from germline, CDR1 is LGHNT and CDR2 is FRNRAP. CDR3 sequence reads: CASGFVLLKPGQYYYEQYF. In DNA form, the CDR3 reads TGTGCTAGTGGTTTCGTCCTACTAAAACCAGGGCAGTACTACTACGAGCAGTACTTC.

The J gene is TRBJ1-1, the V gene TRBV20-1; unclear D gene. The V and J ends lost 4 bases and 8 bases respectively, with 11 bases between them. The germline V gene encodes CDR1 DFQATT and CDR2 SNEGSKA (reference sequence). The CDR3 consists of 11 residues. In DNA, the CDR3 is TGCAGTGCTAAACCCAGTGTCGAAGCTTTCTTT. Residues: CSAKPSVEAFF.

The chain joins TRBV11-3 to TRBJ1-2; D is unresolved. Germline CDR1 SGHNT, CDR2 YENEEA. Deletions cut 0 bases from V and 7 bases from J, with 12 bases between. This CDR3 contains 14 residues. DNA for the CDR3: TGTGCCAGCAGCTTAGATAACGAGGGAGTTGGCTACACCTTC. Translated, it gives CASSLDNEGVGYTF. Full variable domain (outside the CDR3, taken from reference TRBV11-3 and TRBJ1-2): EAGVVQSPRYKIIEKKQPVAFWCNPISGHNTLYWYLQNLGQGPELLIRYENEEAVDDSQLPKDRFSAERLKGVDSTLKIQPAELGDSAVYLCASSLDNEGVGYTFGSGTRLTVV.

This chain joins TRBV7-3 and TRBJ2-5; 7 nucleotides match TRBD2. The J segment lost 5 bases and the V segment lost 5 bases, leaving 11 bases of the junction unmatched. Germline V lookup: CDR1 SGHTA, CDR2 FQGTGA. This CDR3 comprises 15 residues. The CDR3 DNA reads as TGTGCCAGCAGCCCTCGGGCGGGAGTACGGGAGACCCAGTACTTC. It translates to CASSPRAGVRETQYF.